This T cell receptor (beta chain) was recovered during a study of blood T cell repertoires in COVID-19. Study summary: Acute and convalescent COVID-19 samples came from the United States, Italy and Spain. Nucleic acid was either cDNA or gDNA, and it came from T cells, B-cell-depleted T cells, or PBMCs.

The CDR3 extends over 14 amino acids. V was cut by 11 bases and J by 6 bases, with 20 bases left in between. Germline V CDR1 and CDR2: SNHLY, FYNNEI. This clone was seen at least ten times. The authors' processing: Estimation of nucleated cell counts relied on the amplification of reference gene primers. Generated by immunoSEQ multiplex PCR, the TCRdb table keeps only in-frame clones and is missing some. That table furnishes V, J and clone size, whereas the DNA furnished D and trimming. The repertoire holds roughly 350,000 clones, with 88% as singletons. The specimen sequenced was peripheral blood. The sequence was obtained from a woman aged 65 to 85 with COVID-19, enrolled during active disease. This chain joins TRBV2 and TRBJ2-1; a weak D match, TRBD1 (5 bases). CDR3 sequence reads: CADSLDSSVNEQFF. The CDR3 DNA follows: TGTGCCGACAGCCTTGACAGTTCCGTCAATGAGCAGTTCTTC.